This entry concerns a single T cell receptor beta chain. What it binds is not known. This sample is part of a study of blood T cells in healthy people across ages. Study-wide results and limits: The study found TCR beta diversity correlated strongly with naive T cell percentage. Those diversity estimates obtained from one million T cells were thought to be underestimates. Per million T cells, TCR beta diversity dropped about linearly as age rose. Fewer expanded clones and more diversity marked long-lived versus aged donors.

With a J-beta primer mix and a sample-barcoded 5' primer, a second PCR ran about 7 to 11 cycles. TCRdb reanalysed the 5' RACE reads using MiXCR and keeps one entry per CDR3 protein. The sample has roughly 800,000 distinct CDR3 sequences; 58% are singletons. This CDR3 comprises 14 residues. Germline-derived CDR1 and CDR2 are SQVTM and ANQGSEA. V was clipped by 4 bases and J by 2 bases, with 11 bases between them. Sequenced material: blood. The source is a man aged 30 to 45 in good health. The V and J genes are TRBV29-1 and TRBJ2-2; weak D call: TRBD2 (5 bases). The CDR3 is CSVVLEGNTGELFF. Here the CDR3 DNA reads TGCAGCGTTGTCCTAGAGGGAAACACCGGGGAGCTGTTTTTT.